A single sample gave rise to the 7 T cell receptor beta chains below, sequenced in a study of OX40 agonist ivuxolimab in advanced cancers. Measured with immunoSEQ multiplex PCR; TCRdb has only the in-frame clones, and not every one. Here the sample spans about 52,000 clones, about 93% being singletons. Specimen: CD4+ or CD8+ T cells sorted from blood, collected in a trial of the OX40 agonist ivuxolimab. These TCRs come from an adult with an advanced solid tumor such as melanoma, head and neck, liver or kidney cancer.

V gene TRBV11-3 combines with J gene TRBJ2-2; weak D call: TRBD2 (5 bases). V was trimmed by 5 bases and J by 6 bases, leaving 13 bases between them. CDR1 is SGHNT, CDR2 YENEEA, per germline. This CDR3 has 14 amino acids. For the CDR3, the DNA is TGTGCCAGCAGCACTCTCTTGGGAGCCGGGGAGCTGTTTTTT. It specifies CASSTLLGAGELFF.

This clone has a single count. This chain's CDR3 is CASSGKATNEKLFF. For the CDR3, the DNA is TGTGCCAGCAGTGGAAAAGCAACTAATGAAAAACTGTTTTTT. V is TRBV6-5 and J is TRBJ1-4; D call uncertain. The V gene's germline CDR1 is MNHEY and CDR2 SVGAGI. V lost 5 bases and J lost 0, with 7 bases in between. There are 14 residues in the CDR3.

The chain joins TRBV7-3 to TRBJ2-1; the D gene is possibly TRBD2 (6 bases). Germline V gives CDR1 SGHTA, CDR2 FQGTGA. V shed 5 bases and J shed 4 bases, with 15 bases lying between them. There are 15 residues in the CDR3. CDR3 bases: TGTGCCAGCAGCCCCGGCCCTAGCGCATACAATGAGCAGTTCTTC. As protein: CASSPGPSAYNEQFF.

V is TRBV11-2 and J is TRBJ2-1, with D tentatively TRBD2 (6 bases). The CDR3 spans 14 residues. V dropped 4 bases and J dropped 5 bases, with 12 bases sitting between them. Germline CDR1 is SGHAT and CDR2 is FQNNGV. DNA of the CDR3: TGTGCCAGCAGCTCTAGTCCGGGGGACAATGAGCAGTTCTTC. This encodes CASSSSPGDNEQFF.

CDR3 sequence reads: CASSFARTGELFF. As DNA, the CDR3 is TGTGCCAGCAGCTTTGCCAGAACCGGGGAGCTGTTTTTT. The rearrangement links TRBV13 to TRBJ2-2; D uncertain. The V end lost 3 bases, the J end lost 5 bases, and 7 bases lay between the germline ends. The CDR3 runs 13 residues. Germline CDR1 and CDR2: PRHDT and FYEKMQ (reference sequence).

The chain employs TRBV28 and TRBJ1-5; no clear D. Germline V gives CDR1 MDHEN, CDR2 SYDVKM. V was trimmed by 4 bases and J by 2 bases, leaving 12 bases between them. This CDR3 is 15 amino acids long. CDR3 residues: CASSYRESGNQPQHF. DNA for the CDR3: TGTGCCAGCAGTTACCGAGAGTCAGGCAATCAGCCCCAGCATTTT.

The chain employs TRBV27 and TRBJ2-7; tentative D call: TRBD2 (5 bases). The CDR3 covers 15 residues. Trimming shortened V by 2 bases and J by 2 bases, and 13 bases separated the two germline ends. CDR1 is MNHEY and CDR2 is SMNVEV in the germline V gene (reference sequence). The CDR3 protein is CASSLPRWTPYEQYF. The CDR3 DNA reads as TGTGCCAGCAGTTTACCTCGGTGGACTCCCTACGAGCAGTACTTC.